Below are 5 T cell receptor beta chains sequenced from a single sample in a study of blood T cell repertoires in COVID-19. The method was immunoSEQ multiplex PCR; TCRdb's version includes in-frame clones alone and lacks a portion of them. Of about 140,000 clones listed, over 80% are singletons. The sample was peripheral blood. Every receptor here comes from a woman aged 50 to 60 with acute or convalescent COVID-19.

CDR3 bases: TGTGCCAGCAGCTTAGATCGGGGGGCCGGGGAGCTGTTTTTT. Its protein product is CASSLDRGAGELFF. The V gene is TRBV11-2, the J gene TRBJ2-2; 7 nucleotides line up with TRBD2. CDR1 is SGHAT and CDR2 is FQNNGV in the germline V gene. The CDR3 is 14 amino acids. The V and J ends lost 0 bases and 6 bases, in that order; junction bases with no gene match: 1.

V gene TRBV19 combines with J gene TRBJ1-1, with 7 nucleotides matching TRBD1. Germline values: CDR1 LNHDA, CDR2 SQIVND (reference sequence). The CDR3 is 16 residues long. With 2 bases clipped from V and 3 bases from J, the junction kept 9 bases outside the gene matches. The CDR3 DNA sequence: TGTGCCAGTAGTATATTCAGTCGGCAGGGGGACACTGAAGCTTTCTTT. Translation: CASSIFSRQGDTEAFF.

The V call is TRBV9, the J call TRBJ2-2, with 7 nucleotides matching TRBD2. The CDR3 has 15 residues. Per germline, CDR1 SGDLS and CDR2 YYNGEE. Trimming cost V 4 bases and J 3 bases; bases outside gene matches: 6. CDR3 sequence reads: CASSPRTRHTGELFF. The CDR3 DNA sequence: TGTGCCAGCAGCCCGCGGACTAGGCACACCGGGGAGCTGTTTTTT.

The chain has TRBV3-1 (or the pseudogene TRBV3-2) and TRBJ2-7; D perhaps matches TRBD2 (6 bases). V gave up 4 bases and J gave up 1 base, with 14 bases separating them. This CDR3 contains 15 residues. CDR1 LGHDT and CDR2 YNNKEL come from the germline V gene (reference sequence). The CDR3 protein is CASSPGRGISYEQYF. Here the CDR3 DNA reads TGTGCCAGCAGCCCGGGGCGGGGAATTTCCTACGAGCAGTACTTC.

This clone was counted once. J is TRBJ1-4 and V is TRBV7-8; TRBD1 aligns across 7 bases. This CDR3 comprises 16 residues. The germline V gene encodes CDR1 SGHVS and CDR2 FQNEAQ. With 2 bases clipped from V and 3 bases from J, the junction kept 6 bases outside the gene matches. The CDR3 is CASSLYGQGANEKLFF. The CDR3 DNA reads TGTGCCAGCAGCTTATATGGGCAGGGGGCTAATGAAAAACTGTTTTTT.